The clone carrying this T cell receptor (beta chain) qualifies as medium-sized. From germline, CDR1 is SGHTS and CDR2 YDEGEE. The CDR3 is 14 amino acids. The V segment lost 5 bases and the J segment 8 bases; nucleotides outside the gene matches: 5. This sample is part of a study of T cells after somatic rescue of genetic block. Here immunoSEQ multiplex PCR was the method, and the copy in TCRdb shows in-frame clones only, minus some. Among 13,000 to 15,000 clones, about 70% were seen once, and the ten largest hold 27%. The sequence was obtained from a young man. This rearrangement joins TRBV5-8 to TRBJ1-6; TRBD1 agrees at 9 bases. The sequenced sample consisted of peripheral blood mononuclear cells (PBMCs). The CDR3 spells CASSWDRDYSPLHF. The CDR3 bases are TGTGCCAGCAGTTGGGACAGGGACTATTCACCCCTCCACTTT.